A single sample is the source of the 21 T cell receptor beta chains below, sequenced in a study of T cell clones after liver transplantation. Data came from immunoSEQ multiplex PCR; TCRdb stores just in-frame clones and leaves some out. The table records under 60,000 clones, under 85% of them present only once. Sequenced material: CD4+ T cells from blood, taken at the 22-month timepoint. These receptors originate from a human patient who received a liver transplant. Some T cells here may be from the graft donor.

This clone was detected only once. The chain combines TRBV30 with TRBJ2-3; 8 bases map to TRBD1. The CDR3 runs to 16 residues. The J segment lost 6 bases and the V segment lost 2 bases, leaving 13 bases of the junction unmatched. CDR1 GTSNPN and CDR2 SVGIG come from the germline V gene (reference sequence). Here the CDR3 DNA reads TGTGCCTGGAGTCAGGGGTCGGGACAGGAATCTGATACGCAGTATTTT. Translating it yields CAWSQGSGQESDTQYF.

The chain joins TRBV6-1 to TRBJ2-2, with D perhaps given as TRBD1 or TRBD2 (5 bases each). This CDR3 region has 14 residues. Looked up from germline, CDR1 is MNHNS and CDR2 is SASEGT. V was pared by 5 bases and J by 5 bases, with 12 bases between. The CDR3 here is CASSPGTGTGELFF. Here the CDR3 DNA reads TGTGCCAGCAGTCCCGGGACGGGGACCGGGGAGCTGTTTTTT.

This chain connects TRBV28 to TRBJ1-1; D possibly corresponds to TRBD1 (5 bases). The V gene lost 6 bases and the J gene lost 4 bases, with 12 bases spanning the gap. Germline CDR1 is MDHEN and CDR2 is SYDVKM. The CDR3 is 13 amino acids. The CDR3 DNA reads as TGTGCCAGCAGACTAGGGGCGGGCACTGAAGCTTTCTTT. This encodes CASRLGAGTEAFF.

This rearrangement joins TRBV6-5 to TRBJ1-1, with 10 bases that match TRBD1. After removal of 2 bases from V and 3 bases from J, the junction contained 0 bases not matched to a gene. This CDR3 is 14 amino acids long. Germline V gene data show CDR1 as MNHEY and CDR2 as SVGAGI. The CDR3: CASSYGTGDTEAFF. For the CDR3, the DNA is TGTGCCAGCAGTTACGGGACAGGGGACACTGAAGCTTTCTTT.

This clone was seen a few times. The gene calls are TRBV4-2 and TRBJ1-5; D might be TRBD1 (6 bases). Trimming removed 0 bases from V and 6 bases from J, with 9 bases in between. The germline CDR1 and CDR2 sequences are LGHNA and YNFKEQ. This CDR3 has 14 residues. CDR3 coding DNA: TGTGCCAGCAGCCAAGAGGGAGGGGGTCAGCCCCAGCATTTT. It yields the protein CASSQEGGGQPQHF.

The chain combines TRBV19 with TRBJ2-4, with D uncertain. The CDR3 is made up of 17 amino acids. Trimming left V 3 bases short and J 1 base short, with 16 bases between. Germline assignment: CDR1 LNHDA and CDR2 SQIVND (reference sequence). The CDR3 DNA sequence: TGTGCCAGTAGTATTCCGGACCCCTTTGGGGCCAAAAACATTCAGTACTTC. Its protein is CASSIPDPFGAKNIQYF.

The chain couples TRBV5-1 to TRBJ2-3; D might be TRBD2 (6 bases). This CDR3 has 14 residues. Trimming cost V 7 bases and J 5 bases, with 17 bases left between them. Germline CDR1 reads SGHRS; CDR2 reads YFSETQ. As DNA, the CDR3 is TGCGCCAGCGCCGAGGGAGGTACTCGAGATACGCAGTATTTT. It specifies CASAEGGTRDTQYF.

The CDR3 loop is CASSFKGRDQPQHF. The CDR3, as DNA: TGTGCCAGTAGTTTTAAGGGTAGGGATCAGCCCCAGCATTTT. J is TRBJ1-5 and V is TRBV19; D not resolved. V was cut by 5 bases and J by 5 bases, with 13 bases left in between. CDR3 length: 14 amino acids. Germline CDR1 is LNHDA and CDR2 is SQIVND (reference sequence).

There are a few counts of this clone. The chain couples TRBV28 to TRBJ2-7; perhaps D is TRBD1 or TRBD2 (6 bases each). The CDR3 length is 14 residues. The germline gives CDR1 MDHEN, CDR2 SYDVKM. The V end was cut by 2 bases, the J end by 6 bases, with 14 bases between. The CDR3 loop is CASSLRTGAVEQYF. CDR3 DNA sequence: TGTGCCAGCAGTTTACGGACGGGGGCGGTCGAGCAGTACTTC.

The chain's CDR3 is CSVDFGQGRTEAFF. CDR3 in DNA: TGCAGCGTTGATTTTGGACAGGGGAGGACTGAAGCTTTCTTT. The rearrangement joins TRBV29-1 to TRBJ1-1, with 9 bases identical to TRBD1. The CDR3 extends over 14 amino acids. Germline V lookup: CDR1 SQVTM, CDR2 ANQGSEA. Losses at the gene ends were 3 bases for V and 5 bases for J; bases not matched to a gene: 7.

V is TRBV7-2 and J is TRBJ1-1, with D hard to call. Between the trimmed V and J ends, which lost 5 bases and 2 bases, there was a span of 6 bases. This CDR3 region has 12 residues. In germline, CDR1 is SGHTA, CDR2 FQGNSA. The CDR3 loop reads CASSPRNTEAFF. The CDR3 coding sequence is TGTGCCAGCAGCCCCCGCAACACTGAAGCTTTCTTT.

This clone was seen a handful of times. The CDR3 nucleotides read TGTGCCAGCAGTTTTTCCAGGGGGCGCGCTGGCTACACCTTC. Its translation: CASSFSRGRAGYTF. The V call is TRBV27, the J call TRBJ1-2, with 8 bases fitting TRBD1. The CDR3 is made up of 14 amino acids. The J segment lost 7 bases and the V segment lost 3 bases, leaving 7 bases of the junction unmatched. The germline V gene has CDR1 MNHEY and CDR2 SMNVEV (reference sequence).

The CDR3 sequence: CASSPPGRMNTEAFF. Written as DNA, the CDR3 is TGTGCCAGCTCACCTCCGGGACGAATGAACACTGAAGCTTTCTTT. The rearrangement joins TRBV18 to TRBJ1-1; TRBD1 might be the D (5 bases). The V end lost 3 bases, the J end lost 0 bases, and 11 bases lay between the germline ends. The germline V gene has CDR1 KGHSH and CDR2 LQKENI. CDR3 size: 15 residues. Variable domain in full (rest from reference TRBV18 and TRBJ1-1): NAGVMQNPRHLVRRRGQEARLRCSPMKGHSHVYWYRQLPEEGLKFMVYLQKENIIDESGMPKERFSAEFPKEGPSILRIQQVVRGDSAAYFCASSPPGRMNTEAFFGQGTRLTVV.

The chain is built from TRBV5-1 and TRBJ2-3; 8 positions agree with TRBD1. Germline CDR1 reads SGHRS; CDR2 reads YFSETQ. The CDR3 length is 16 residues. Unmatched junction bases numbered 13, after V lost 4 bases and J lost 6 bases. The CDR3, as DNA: TGCGCCAGCAGCACCGGGACAGGCGCGTCAAGGGATACGCAGTATTTT. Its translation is CASSTGTGASRDTQYF. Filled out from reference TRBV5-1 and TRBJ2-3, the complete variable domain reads KAGVTQTPRYLIKTRGQQVTLSCSPISGHRSVSWYQQTPGQGLQFLFEYFSETQRNKGNFPGRFSGRQFSNSRSEMNVSTLELGDSALYLCASSTGTGASRDTQYFGPGTRLTVL.

DNA of the CDR3: TGTGCCAGCAGGACTTCACGACCCCAGCATTTT. It yields the protein CASRTSRPQHF. The chain employs TRBV6-5 and TRBJ1-5; no firm D call. The CDR3 covers 11 residues. Germline loops: CDR1 MNHEY, CDR2 SVGAGI. The ends were cut back, 6 bases at V and 10 bases at J, with 10 bases in the middle.

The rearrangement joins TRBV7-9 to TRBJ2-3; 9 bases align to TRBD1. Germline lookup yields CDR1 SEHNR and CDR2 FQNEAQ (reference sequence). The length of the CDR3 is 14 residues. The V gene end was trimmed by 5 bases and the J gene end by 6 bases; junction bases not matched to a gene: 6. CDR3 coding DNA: TGTGCCAGCAGCGGACAGGGGTTGTCTGATACGCAGTATTTT. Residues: CASSGQGLSDTQYF.

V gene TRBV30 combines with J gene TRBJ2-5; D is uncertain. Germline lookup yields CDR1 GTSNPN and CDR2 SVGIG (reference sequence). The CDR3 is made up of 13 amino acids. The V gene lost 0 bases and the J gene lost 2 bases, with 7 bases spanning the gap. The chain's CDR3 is CAWSVLWQETQYF. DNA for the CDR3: TGTGCCTGGAGTGTGTTGTGGCAAGAGACCCAGTACTTC.

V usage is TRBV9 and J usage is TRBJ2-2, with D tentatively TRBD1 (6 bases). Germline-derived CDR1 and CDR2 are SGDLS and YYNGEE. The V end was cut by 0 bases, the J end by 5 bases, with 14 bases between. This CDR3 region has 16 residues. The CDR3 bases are TGTGCCAGCAGCGTAGTTCCCAGGGGTAGGACCGGGGAGCTGTTTTTT. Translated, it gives CASSVVPRGRTGELFF. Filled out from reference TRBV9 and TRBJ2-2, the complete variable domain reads DSGVTQTPKHLITATGQRVTLRCSPRSGDLSVYWYQQSLDQGLQFLIQYYNGEERAKGNILERFSAQQFPDLHSELNLSSLELGDSALYFCASSVVPRGRTGELFFGEGSRLTVL.

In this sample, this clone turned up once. As DNA, the CDR3 is TGTGCCAGCAGCCCCGGGACTAGCGGGACTAGGTCCTACGAGCAGTACTTC. It codes for CASSPGTSGTRSYEQYF. This rearrangement joins TRBV7-2 to TRBJ2-7, with 13 positions matching TRBD2. Germline assignment: CDR1 SGHTA and CDR2 FQGNSA. Trimming at V came to 5 bases and at J to 1 base, leaving 8 bases not matched to a gene. This CDR3 has 17 amino acids.

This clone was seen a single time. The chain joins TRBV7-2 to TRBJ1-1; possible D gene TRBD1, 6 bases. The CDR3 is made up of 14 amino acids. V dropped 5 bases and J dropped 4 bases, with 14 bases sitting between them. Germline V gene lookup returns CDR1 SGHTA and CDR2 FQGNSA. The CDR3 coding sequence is TGTGCCAGCAGCGCGGGACACCGCGCCACTGAAGCTTTCTTT. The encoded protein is CASSAGHRATEAFF.

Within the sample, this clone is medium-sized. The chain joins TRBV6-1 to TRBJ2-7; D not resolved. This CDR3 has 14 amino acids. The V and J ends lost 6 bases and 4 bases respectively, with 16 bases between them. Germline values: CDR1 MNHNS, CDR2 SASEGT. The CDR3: CASSVQILMYEQYF. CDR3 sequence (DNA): TGTGCCAGCAGCGTTCAGATACTAATGTACGAGCAGTACTTC.